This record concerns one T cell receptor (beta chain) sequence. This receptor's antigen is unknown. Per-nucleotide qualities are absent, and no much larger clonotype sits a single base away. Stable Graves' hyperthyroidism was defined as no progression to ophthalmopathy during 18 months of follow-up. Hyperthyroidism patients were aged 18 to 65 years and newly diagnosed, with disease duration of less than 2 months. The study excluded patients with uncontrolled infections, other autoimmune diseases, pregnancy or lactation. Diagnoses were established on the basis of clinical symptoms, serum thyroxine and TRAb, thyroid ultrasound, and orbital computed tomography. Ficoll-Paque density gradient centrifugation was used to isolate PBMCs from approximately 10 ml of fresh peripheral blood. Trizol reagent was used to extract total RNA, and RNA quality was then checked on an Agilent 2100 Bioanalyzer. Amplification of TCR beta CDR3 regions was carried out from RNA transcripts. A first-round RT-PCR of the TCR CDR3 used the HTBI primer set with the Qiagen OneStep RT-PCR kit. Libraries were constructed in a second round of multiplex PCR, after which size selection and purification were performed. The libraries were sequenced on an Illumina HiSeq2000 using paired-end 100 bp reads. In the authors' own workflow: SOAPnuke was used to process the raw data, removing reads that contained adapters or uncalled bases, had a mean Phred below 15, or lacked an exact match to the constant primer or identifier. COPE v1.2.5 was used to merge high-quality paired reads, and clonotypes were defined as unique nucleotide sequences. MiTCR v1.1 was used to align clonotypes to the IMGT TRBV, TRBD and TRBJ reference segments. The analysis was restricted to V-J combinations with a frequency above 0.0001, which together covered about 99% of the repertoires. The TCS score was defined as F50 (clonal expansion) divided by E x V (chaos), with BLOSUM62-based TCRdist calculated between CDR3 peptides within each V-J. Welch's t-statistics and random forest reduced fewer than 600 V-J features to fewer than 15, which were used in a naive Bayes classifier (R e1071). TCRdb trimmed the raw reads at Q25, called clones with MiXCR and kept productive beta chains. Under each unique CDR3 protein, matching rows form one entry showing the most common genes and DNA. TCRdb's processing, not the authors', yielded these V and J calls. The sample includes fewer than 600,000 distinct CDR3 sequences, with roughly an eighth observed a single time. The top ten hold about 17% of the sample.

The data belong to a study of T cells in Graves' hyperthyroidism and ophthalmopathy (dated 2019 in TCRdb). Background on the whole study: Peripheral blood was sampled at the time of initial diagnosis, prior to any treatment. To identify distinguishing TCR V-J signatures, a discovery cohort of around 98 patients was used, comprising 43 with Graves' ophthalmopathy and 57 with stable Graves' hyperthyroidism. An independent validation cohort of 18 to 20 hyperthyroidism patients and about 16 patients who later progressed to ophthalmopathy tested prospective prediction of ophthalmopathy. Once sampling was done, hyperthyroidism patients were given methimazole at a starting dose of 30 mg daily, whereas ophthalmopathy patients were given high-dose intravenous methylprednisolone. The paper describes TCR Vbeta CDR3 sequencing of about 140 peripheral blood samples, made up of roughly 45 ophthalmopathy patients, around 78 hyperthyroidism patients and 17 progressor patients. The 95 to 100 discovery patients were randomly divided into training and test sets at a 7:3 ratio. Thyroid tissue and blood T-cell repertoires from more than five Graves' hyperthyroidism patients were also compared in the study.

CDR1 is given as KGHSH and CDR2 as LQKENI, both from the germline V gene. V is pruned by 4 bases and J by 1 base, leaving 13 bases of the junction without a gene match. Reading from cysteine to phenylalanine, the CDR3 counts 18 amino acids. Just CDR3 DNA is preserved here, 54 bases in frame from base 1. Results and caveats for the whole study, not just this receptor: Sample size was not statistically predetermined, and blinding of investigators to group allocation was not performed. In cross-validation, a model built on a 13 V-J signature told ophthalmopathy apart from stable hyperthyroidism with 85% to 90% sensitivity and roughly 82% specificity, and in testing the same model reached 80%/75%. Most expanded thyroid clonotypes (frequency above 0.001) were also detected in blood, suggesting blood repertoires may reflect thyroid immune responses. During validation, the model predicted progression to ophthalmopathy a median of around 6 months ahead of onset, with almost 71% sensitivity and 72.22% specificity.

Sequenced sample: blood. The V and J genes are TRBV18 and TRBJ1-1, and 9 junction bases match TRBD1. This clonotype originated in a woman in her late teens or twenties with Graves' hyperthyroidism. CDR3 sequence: CASSRVHLGGQGNTEAFF. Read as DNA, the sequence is TGTGCCAGCTCACGCGTACATCTAGGGGGACAGGGGAACACTGAAGCTTTCTTT.